A single sample is the source of the 4 T cell receptor beta chains below, sequenced in a study of blood T cell repertoires in COVID-19. Method: immunoSEQ multiplex PCR; TCRdb's copy keeps in-frame clones and lacks some. The sample carries a few hundred thousand clones, about 87% recorded once. Sequenced: peripheral blood. The receptors originated from a man aged 60 to 75 who had recovered from COVID-19.

Here the CDR3 DNA reads TGTGCCAGCAGTTTAGAGGGGGCTTCCTACAATGAGCAGTTCTTC. The encoded protein is CASSLEGASYNEQFF. The chain joins TRBV27 to TRBJ2-1; 7 positions agree with TRBD1. The CDR3 runs 15 residues. Germline CDR1 MNHEY, CDR2 SMNVEV (reference sequence). V gave up 2 bases and J gave up 1 base; unmatched junction bases: 2.

This chain joins TRBV19 and TRBJ2-7, with 7 bases identical to TRBD2. The CDR3 is made up of 14 amino acids. V was clipped by 5 bases and J by 2 bases; unmatched bases: 6. In germline, CDR1 is LNHDA, CDR2 SQIVND (reference sequence). The CDR3 coding sequence is TGTGCCAGTAGTCCTTCGGGACTAACCTACGAGCAGTACTTC. Amino acids: CASSPSGLTYEQYF.

The chain joins TRBV6-5 to TRBJ1-1; 8 bases are shared with TRBD1. From germline, CDR1 is MNHEY and CDR2 SVGAGI. The ends lost 2 bases at V and 6 bases at J; junction bases unmatched: 11. The CDR3 totals 16 residues. CDR3 in amino acids: CASSYPTNRGAAEAFF. The CDR3 DNA follows: TGTGCCAGCAGTTACCCTACTAACAGGGGGGCCGCTGAAGCTTTCTTT.

The rearrangement uses TRBV3-1 (or the pseudogene TRBV3-2) and TRBJ2-2; 11 bases agree with TRBD2. CDR1 and CDR2 from the germline V gene are LGHDT and YNNKEL (reference sequence). The J segment lost 5 bases and the V segment lost 4 bases, leaving 3 bases of the junction unmatched. The CDR3 is made up of 15 amino acids. The CDR3 bases are TGTGCCAGCAGCCTGACTAGCGGGAAAACCGGGGAGCTGTTTTTT. Translation: CASSLTSGKTGELFF.